This entry concerns a single T cell receptor (beta chain). This entry belongs to a study of blood T cell repertoires in COVID-19. In the study overall: T cells, B-cell-depleted T cells, or PBMCs supplied cDNA or gDNA.

The data were produced by immunoSEQ multiplex PCR, yet TCRdb's version contains in-frame clones alone and is incomplete. The data contain 300,000 to 400,000 clones, roughly 90% of them singletons. CDR3 length: 16 residues. Germline CDR1 is LNHNV and CDR2 is YYDKDF (reference sequence). Trimming removed 6 bases at V and 0 bases at J, with 15 bases between. This receptor was identified in a woman between 45 and 60 years old with active or convalescent COVID-19. The J gene is TRBJ1-3, the V gene TRBV15; possible D gene TRBD1, 6 bases. The sample taken for sequencing was peripheral blood. The CDR3 region is CATRGAGRNSGNTIYF. The CDR3 nucleotides are TGTGCCACCAGGGGGGCAGGGCGGAACTCTGGAAACACCATATATTTT.